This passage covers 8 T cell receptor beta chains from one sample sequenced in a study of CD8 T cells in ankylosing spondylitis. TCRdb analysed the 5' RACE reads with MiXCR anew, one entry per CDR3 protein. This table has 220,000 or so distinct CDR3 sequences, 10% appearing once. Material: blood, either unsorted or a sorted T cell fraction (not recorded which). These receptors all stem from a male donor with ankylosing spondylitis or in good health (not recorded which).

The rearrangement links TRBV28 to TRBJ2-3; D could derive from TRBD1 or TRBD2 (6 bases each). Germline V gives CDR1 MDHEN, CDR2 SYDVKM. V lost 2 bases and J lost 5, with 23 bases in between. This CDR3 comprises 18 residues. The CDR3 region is CASSLGVAGPRGKDTQYF. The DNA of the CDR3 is TGTGCCAGCAGTTTAGGTGTGGCGGGGCCCAGGGGCAAAGATACGCAGTATTTT.

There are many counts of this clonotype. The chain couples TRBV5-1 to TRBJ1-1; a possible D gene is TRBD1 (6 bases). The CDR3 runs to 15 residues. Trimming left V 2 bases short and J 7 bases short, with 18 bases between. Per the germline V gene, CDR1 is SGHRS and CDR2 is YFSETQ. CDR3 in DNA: TGCGCCAGCAGCTTTTCCGGTCAAGGGGGAGTTGAAGCTTTCTTT. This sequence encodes CASSFSGQGGVEAFF. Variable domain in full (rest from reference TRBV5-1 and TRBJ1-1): KAGVTQTPRYLIKTRGQQVTLSCSPISGHRSVSWYQQTPGQGLQFLFEYFSETQRNKGNFPGRFSGRQFSNSRSEMNVSTLELGDSALYLCASSFSGQGGVEAFFGQGTRLTVV.

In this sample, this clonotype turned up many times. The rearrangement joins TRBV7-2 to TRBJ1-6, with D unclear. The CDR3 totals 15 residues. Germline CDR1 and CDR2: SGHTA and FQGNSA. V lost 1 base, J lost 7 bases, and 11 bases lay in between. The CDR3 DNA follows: TGTGCCAGCAGCTTAGAGCGGGTCCAGAATTCACCCCTCCACTTT. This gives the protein CASSLERVQNSPLHF.

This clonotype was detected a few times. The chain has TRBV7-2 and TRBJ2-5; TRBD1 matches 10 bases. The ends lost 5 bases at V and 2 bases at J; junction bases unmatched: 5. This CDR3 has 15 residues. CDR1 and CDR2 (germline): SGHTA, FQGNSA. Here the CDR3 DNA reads TGTGCCAGCAGCGGGACAGGGGCTACTCAAGAGACCCAGTACTTC. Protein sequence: CASSGTGATQETQYF.

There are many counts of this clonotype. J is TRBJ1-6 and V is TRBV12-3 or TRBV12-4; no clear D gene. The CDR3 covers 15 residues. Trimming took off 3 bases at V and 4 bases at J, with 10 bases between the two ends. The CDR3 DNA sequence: TGTGCCAGCAGTTTTTTGCCAGATTATAATTCACCCCTCCACTTT. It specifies CASSFLPDYNSPLHF.

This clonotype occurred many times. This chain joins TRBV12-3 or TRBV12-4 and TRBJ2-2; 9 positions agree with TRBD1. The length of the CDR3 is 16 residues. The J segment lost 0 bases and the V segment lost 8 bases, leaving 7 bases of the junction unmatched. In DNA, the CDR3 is TGTGCCAGCCGAAATCGACAGGGGGCGAACACCGGGGAGCTGTTTTTT. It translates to CASRNRQGANTGELFF.

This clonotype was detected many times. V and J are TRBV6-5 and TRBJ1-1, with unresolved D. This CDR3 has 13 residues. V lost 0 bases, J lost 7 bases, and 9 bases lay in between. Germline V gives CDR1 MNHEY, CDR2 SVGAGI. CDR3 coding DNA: TGTGCCAGCAGTTACTCCACCCTGGGTGAAGCTTTCTTT. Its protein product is CASSYSTLGEAFF.

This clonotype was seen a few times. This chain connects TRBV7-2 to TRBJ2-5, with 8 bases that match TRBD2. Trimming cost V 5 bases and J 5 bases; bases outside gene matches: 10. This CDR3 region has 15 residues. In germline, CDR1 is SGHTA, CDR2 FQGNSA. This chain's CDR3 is CASSNAGLAEETQYF. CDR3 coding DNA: TGTGCCAGCAGCAACGCTGGACTAGCCGAGGAGACCCAGTACTTC. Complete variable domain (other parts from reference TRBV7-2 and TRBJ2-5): GAGVSQSPSNKVTEKGKDVELRCDPISGHTALYWYRQSLGQGLEFLIYFQGNSAPDKSGLPSDRFSAERTGGSVSTLTIQRTQQEDSAVYLCASSNAGLAEETQYFGPGTRLLVL.